Below are 2 T cell receptor beta chains sequenced from a single sample in a study of T cells in Graves' hyperthyroidism and ophthalmopathy. Amplification yielded TCR beta CDR3 regions, with RNA transcripts as the source. Researchers ran a first-round RT-PCR on the TCR CDR3 using the HTBI primer set. TCRdb redid the calling of the multiplex PCR reads with MiXCR, one entry per CDR3 protein. The sample shows 650,000 to 750,000 distinct CDR3 sequences, around 15% of them seen only once. The sequenced sample consisted of blood. The receptor source for this set is a woman between 18 and 29 years old with Graves' hyperthyroidism.

As for this clonotype: The junction differs from germline at one of its ends, possibly a read error. V and J are TRBV7-2 and TRBJ2-1, with TRBD2 matching over 9 bases. Germline-derived CDR1 and CDR2 are SGHTA and FQGNSA. This CDR3 has 15 amino acids. CDR3 nucleotides: TGTGCCAGCAGCTTGACTAGCGGAACATACAATGAGCAGTCCTTC. It translates to CASSLTSGTYNEQSF.

This clonotype has a handful of counts. The chain links TRBV19 to TRBJ2-1, with TRBD2 matching 7 bases. The CDR3 sequence is 15 residues long. The J segment lost 2 bases and the V segment lost 6 bases, leaving 7 bases of the junction unmatched. Germline CDR1 LNHDA, CDR2 SQIVND (reference sequence). The CDR3 is CASRWGSGAYNEQFF. CDR3 nucleotides: TGTGCCAGTAGGTGGGGGAGCGGGGCCTACAATGAGCAGTTCTTC.